The 11 T cell receptor beta chains listed next were all sequenced from one sample in a study of PD-L1 blockade in urothelial cancer (dated by TCRdb to the late 2010s). The library came from the immunoSEQ multiplex PCR assay. TCRdb provides this immuneACCESS table in a form limited to in-frame rearrangements. Some clones are lacking; in checked studies, under half of them reflect an unresolved V gene, and why the rest are absent is not known. Present in this sample are tens of thousands of clones, 65% to 85% of which were seen just once. In total, the top ten clones hold 9.2% of the sample. The time point label corresponds to: pretreatment peripheral blood. Sequencing was performed on PBMCs, taken around atezolizumab (anti-PD-L1) treatment. These receptors all come from a woman between 65 and 79 years old with urothelial cancer.

The chain couples TRBV14 to TRBJ2-2; 7 bases are a match to TRBD2. V shed 4 bases and J 2 bases; nucleotides not matched to a gene: 7. The CDR3 covers 16 residues. CDR1 and CDR2 (germline): SGHDN, FVKESK. DNA of the CDR3: TGTGCCAGCAGCCTATCGACTAGCACTAACACCGGGGAGCTGTTTTTT. This sequence encodes CASSLSTSTNTGELFF.

The genes are TRBV10-1 and TRBJ1-1, with D maybe TRBD1 (5 bases). The V end lost 0 bases, the J end lost 1 base, and 6 bases lay between the germline ends. Per the germline V gene, CDR1 is WNHNN and CDR2 is SYGVQD (reference sequence). The CDR3 consists of 14 residues. CDR3 sequence (DNA): TGCGCCAGCAGTGAGTCGGGGGGGAACACTGAAGCTTTCTTT. Protein product: CASSESGGNTEAFF.

In its sample, this clone was seen a few times. The chain links TRBV27 to TRBJ2-1, with 11 nucleotides matching TRBD2. Trimming cost V 3 bases and J 6 bases; bases outside gene matches: 4. This CDR3 comprises 15 residues. Germline V gives CDR1 MNHEY, CDR2 SMNVEV (reference sequence). The CDR3 region has the DNA TGTGCCAGCAGTTTTGGACTAGCGGGCCCCAATGAGCAGTTCTTC. Its translation is CASSFGLAGPNEQFF.

This clone was seen just once. The V gene is TRBV2, the J gene TRBJ2-7; 7 bases line up with TRBD2. The J call may not be correct, given that the DNA end is closer to TRBJ2-5. The CDR3 has 14 residues. Germline V lookup: CDR1 SNHLY, CDR2 FYNNEI. The CDR3: CASRGLERSWTQYF. CDR3 nucleotide sequence: TGTGCCAGCCGAGGACTAGAGCGGTCGTGGACCCAGTACTTC.

CDR3 loop: CASSLGGPNTGELFF. CDR3 in DNA: TGTGCCAGCAGCTTAGGGGGGCCGAACACCGGGGAGCTGTTTTTT. This chain connects TRBV7-2 to TRBJ2-2, with TRBD1 as a possible D gene (6 bases). The germline V and J ends were trimmed by 1 base and 0 bases, with 6 bases remaining between them. CDR1 and CDR2 from the germline V gene are SGHTA and FQGNSA. CDR3 size: 15 residues. The whole variable domain, remainder taken from reference TRBV7-2 and TRBJ2-2, is GAGVSQSPSNKVTEKGKDVELRCDPISGHTALYWYRQSLGQGLEFLIYFQGNSAPDKSGLPSDRFSAERTGGSVSTLTIQRTQQEDSAVYLCASSLGGPNTGELFFGEGSRLTVL.

This clone was recorded once. V gene TRBV19 combines with J gene TRBJ2-7; TRBD2 might be the D (6 bases). Per germline, CDR1 LNHDA and CDR2 SQIVND (reference sequence). Trimming removed 3 bases from V and 2 bases from J, with 14 bases in between. The CDR3 extends over 15 amino acids. The CDR3 nucleotides are TGTGCCAGTAGTATTGAAGCGGGCCCTACCTACGAGCAGTACTTC. It translates to CASSIEAGPTYEQYF.

The chain employs TRBV29-1 and TRBJ1-1; tentatively, D is TRBD1 (6 bases). Germline values: CDR1 SQVTM, CDR2 ANQGSEA. Trimming pared 7 bases from V and 1 base from J, leaving 13 bases between. The CDR3 contains 13 residues. CDR3 nucleotide sequence: TGCAGCGGAAGGGTAGGGGGGAACACTGAAGCTTTCTTT. Translated: CSGRVGGNTEAFF.

V and J are TRBV19 and TRBJ2-1; a weak D match, TRBD2 (7 bases). This CDR3 contains 17 residues. Germline values: CDR1 LNHDA, CDR2 SQIVND (reference sequence). V was clipped by 7 bases and J by 0 bases, with 19 bases between them. CDR3 DNA: TGTGCCAGTAAGCTAGACGGAGGGGGGGCCTCCTACAATGAGCAGTTCTTC. Translating gives CASKLDGGGASYNEQFF.

V is TRBV28 and J is TRBJ1-1; TRBD1 agrees at 8 bases. The CDR3 covers 13 residues. CDR1 is MDHEN and CDR2 is SYDVKM in the germline V gene. Trimming took 6 bases from V and 5 from J; bases not matched to a gene: 5. In nucleotides, the CDR3 is TGTGCCAGCAGAAGGACAGGGTATACTGAAGCTTTCTTT. This translates into CASRRTGYTEAFF.

V gene TRBV6-6 combines with J gene TRBJ2-2, with 11 bases that match TRBD1. After removal of 8 bases from V and 7 bases from J, the junction contained 12 bases not matched to a gene. The CDR3 has 16 amino acids. Germline V gene lookup returns CDR1 MNHNY and CDR2 SVGAGI (reference sequence). The DNA of the CDR3 is TGTGCCAGCGGGTGGACAGGGGGCGTCATGGGCGGGGAGCTGTTTTTT. Translation: CASGWTGGVMGGELFF.

The chain is built from TRBV2 and TRBJ1-4; no clear D gene. Germline V lookup: CDR1 SNHLY, CDR2 FYNNEI. The CDR3 is 12 residues long. Trimming pared 6 bases from V and 7 bases from J, leaving 9 bases between. The CDR3 region is CASRGSGEKLFF. CDR3 in DNA: TGTGCCAGCAGGGGAAGCGGTGAAAAACTGTTTTTT.